The clone carrying this T cell receptor beta chain was seen a few times. No antigen is known for it. Unique molecular identifiers were incorporated into the prepared TCRbeta library. TCRdb fed the PCR reads into MiXCR, producing one record per CDR3 protein. The sample lists 350,000 to 500,000 distinct CDR3 sequences; around two fifths were seen once. CDR1 is ENHRY, CDR2 SYGVKD, per germline. The V and J ends lost 3 bases and 7 bases, in that order; junction bases with no gene match: 6. The CDR3 is 13 residues long. This sample was included in a study of T-cell reconstitution after alpha-beta-depleted transplantation in children. General study points: T-cell numbers and diversity one year post-transplant derived largely from freshly generated T cells. Several hundred expanded graft clones reportedly supplied alpha-beta T cells about two months after transplant. Some patients showed high day-60 TCRbeta diversity, which derived from surviving recipient T cells and thymic progenitors.

The chain is built from TRBV10-3 and TRBJ2-7; TRBD1 agrees at 7 bases. This TCR derives from a girl aged 2-10 years with aplastic anemia, due to receive a stem cell transplant. This sample comprised PBMCs, obtained before TCRalphabeta/CD19-depleted stem cell transplant. CDR3 in amino acids: CAISDDRVWEQYF. The CDR3 region has the DNA TGTGCCATCAGTGATGACAGGGTGTGGGAGCAGTACTTC.